This TCR beta chain was identified in a study of tumor-infiltrating lymphocytes in glioblastoma multiforme. This CDR3 contains 15 residues. Germline V CDR1 and CDR2: MNHEY, SVGAGI. For this clonotype: Germline is not matched at one junction end, which may reflect a read error.

Three nested ARM-PCR rounds with V-beta and C-beta primers built TCRB libraries. TCRdb processed the multiplex PCR reads anew with MiXCR; each CDR3 protein has one entry. In the table there are 25,000 to 40,000 distinct CDR3 sequences, approximately 66% of which are singletons. The clonotype was recovered from a male donor with glioblastoma. The genes are TRBV6-5 and TRBJ2-3, with D possibly being TRBD1 (5 bases). The source material was brain tumor tissue. The CDR3 DNA follows: TGTGCCAGCACTTACAGGCCCACCAATACAGATACGCAGTATTTT. Encoded protein: CASTYRPTNTDTQYF.